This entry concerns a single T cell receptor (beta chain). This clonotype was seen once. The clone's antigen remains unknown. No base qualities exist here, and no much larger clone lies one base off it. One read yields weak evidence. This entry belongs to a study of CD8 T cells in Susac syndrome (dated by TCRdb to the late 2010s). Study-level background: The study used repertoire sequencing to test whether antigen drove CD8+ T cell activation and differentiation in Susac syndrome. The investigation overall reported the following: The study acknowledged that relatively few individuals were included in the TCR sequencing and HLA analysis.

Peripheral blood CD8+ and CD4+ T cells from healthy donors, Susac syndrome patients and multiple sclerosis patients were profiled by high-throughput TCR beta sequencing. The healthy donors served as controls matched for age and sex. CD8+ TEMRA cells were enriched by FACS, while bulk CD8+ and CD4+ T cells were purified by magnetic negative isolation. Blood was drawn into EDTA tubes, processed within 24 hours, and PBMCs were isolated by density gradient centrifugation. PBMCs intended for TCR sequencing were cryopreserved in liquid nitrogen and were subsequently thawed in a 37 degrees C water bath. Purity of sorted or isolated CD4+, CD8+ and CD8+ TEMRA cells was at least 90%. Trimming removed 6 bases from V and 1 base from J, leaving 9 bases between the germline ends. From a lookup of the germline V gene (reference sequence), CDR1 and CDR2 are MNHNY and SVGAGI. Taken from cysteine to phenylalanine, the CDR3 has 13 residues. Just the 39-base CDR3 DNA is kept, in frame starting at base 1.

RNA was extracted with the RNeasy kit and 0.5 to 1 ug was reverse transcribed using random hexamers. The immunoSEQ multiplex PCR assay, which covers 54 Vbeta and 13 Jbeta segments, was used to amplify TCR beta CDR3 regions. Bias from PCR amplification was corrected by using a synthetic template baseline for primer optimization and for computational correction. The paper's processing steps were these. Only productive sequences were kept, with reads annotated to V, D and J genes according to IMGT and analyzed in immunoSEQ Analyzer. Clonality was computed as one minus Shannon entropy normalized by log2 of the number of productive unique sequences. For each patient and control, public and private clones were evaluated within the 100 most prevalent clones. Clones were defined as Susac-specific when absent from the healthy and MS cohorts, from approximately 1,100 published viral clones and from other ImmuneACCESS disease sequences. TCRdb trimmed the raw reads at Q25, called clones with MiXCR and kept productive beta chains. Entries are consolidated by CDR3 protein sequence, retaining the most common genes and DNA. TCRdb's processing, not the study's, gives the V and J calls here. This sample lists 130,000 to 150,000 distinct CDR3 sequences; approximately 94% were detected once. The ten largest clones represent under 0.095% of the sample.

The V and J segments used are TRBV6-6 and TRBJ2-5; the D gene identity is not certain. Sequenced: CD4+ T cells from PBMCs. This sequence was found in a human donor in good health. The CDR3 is CASRPPTQETQYF. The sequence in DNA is TGTGCCAGCAGACCCCCCACCCAAGAGACCCAGTACTTC.